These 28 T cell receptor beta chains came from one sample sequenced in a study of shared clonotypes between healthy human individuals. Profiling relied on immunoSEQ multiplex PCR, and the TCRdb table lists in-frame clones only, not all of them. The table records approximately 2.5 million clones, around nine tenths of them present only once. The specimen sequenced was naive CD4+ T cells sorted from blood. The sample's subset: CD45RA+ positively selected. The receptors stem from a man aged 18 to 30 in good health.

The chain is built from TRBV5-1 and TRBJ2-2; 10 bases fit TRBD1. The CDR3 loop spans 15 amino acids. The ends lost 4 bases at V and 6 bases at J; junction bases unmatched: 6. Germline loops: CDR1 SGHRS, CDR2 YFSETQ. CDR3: CASSQNGQGAGELFF. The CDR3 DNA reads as TGCGCCAGCAGCCAGAACGGACAGGGGGCCGGGGAGCTGTTTTTT.

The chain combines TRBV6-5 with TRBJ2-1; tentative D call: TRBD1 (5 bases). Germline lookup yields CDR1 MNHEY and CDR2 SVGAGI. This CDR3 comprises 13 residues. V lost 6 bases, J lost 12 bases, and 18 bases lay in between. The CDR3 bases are TGTGCCAGCAGACGAATTCCAGGGCCCGGGCAGTTCTTC. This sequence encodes CASRRIPGPGQFF.

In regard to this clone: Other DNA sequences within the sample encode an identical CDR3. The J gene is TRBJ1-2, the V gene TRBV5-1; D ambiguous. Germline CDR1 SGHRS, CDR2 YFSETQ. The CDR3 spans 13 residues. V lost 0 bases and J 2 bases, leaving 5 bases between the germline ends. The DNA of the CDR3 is TGCGCCAGCAGCTTGGACCGAAACTATGGCTACACCTTC. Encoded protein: CASSLDRNYGYTF.

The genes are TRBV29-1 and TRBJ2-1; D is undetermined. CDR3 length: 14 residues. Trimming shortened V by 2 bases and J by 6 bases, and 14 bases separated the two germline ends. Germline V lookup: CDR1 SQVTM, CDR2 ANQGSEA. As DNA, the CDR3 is TGCAGCGTTGAATTCCCCCCTGGACGCAATGAGCAGTTCTTC. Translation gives CSVEFPPGRNEQFF.

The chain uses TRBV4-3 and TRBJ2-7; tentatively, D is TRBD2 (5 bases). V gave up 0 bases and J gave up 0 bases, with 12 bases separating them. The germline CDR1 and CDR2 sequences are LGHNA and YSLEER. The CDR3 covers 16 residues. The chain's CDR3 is CASSQDWLANSYEQYF. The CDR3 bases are TGCGCCAGCAGCCAAGATTGGCTAGCCAACTCCTACGAGCAGTACTTC.

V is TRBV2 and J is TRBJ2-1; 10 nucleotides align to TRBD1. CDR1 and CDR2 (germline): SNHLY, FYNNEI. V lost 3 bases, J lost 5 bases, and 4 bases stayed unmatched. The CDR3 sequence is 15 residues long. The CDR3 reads CASSDRDRGNNEQFF. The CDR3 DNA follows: TGTGCCAGCAGTGACCGGGACAGGGGAAACAATGAGCAGTTCTTC.

The chain's CDR3 is CASSPGHPTDTQYF. DNA for the CDR3: TGCGCCAGCAGCCCCGGACACCCCACAGATACGCAGTATTTT. V is TRBV5-1 and J is TRBJ2-3; tentatively, D is TRBD1 (5 bases). CDR1 SGHRS and CDR2 YFSETQ come from the germline V gene. The CDR3 runs to 14 residues. Trimming removed 4 bases from V and 2 bases from J, with 11 bases in between.

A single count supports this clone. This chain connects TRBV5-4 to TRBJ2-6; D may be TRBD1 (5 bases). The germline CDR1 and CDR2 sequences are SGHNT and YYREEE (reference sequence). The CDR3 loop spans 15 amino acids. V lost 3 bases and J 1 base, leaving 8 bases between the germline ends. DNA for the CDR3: TGTGCCAGCAGCTCCAGGGTTTCTGGGGCCAACGTCCTGACTTTC. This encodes CASSSRVSGANVLTF.

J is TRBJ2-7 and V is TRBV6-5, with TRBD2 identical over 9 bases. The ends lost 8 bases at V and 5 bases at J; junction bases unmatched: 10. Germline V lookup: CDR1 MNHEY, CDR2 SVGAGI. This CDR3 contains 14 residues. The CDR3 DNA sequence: TGTGCCAGCGTTGAGGTAGCGGGAGCCAACGAGCAGTACTTC. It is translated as CASVEVAGANEQYF.

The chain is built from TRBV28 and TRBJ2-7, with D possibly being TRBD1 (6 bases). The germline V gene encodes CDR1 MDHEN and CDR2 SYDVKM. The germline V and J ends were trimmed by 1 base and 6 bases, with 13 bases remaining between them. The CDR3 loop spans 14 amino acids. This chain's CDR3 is CASSLSGAVSEQYF. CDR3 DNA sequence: TGTGCCAGCAGTTTATCAGGGGCAGTGTCCGAGCAGTACTTC.

The CDR3 nucleotides are TGTGCCAGCAGCGACAGGGGATACTACGAGCAGTACTTC. It encodes CASSDRGYYEQYF. The chain combines TRBV6-1 with TRBJ2-7, with 8 positions matching TRBD1. Germline V gene lookup returns CDR1 MNHNS and CDR2 SASEGT. The ends lost 6 bases at V and 3 bases at J; junction bases unmatched: 4. The CDR3 runs to 13 residues.

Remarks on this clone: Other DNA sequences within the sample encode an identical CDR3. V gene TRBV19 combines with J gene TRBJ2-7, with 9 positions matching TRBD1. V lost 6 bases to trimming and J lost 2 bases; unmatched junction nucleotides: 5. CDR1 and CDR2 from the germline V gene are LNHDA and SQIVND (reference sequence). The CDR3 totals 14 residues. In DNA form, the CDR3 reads TGTGCCAGTAGCCCGGGACAGGGTACCTACGAGCAGTACTTC. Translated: CASSPGQGTYEQYF.

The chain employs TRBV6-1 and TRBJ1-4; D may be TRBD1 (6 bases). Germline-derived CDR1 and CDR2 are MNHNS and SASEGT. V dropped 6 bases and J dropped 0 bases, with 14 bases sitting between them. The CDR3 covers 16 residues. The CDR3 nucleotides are TGTGCCAGCAGGGAACAGGGCGGACCAACTAATGAAAAACTGTTTTTT. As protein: CASREQGGPTNEKLFF.

CDR3: CASSPTARTDTQYF. The CDR3 region has the DNA TGTGCCAGCAGCCCAACGGCCCGCACAGATACGCAGTATTTT. The genes are TRBV7-9 and TRBJ2-3; D unclear. The CDR3 loop spans 14 amino acids. The ends were cut back, 5 bases at V and 1 base at J, with 10 bases in the middle. CDR1 and CDR2 (germline): SEHNR, FQNEAQ (reference sequence).

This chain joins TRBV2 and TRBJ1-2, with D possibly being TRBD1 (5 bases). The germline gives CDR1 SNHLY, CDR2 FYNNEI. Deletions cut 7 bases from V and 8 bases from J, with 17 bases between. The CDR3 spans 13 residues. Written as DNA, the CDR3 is TGTGCCAGCAAAGAAATTGACAGTGGAGGCTACACCTTC. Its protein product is CASKEIDSGGYTF.

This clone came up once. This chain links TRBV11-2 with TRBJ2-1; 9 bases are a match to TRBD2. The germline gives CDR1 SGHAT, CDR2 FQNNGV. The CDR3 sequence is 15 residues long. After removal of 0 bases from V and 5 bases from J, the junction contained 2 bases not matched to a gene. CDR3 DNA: TGTGCCAGCAGCTTAGATAGCGGGGGCCACAATGAGCAGTTCTTC. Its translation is CASSLDSGGHNEQFF.

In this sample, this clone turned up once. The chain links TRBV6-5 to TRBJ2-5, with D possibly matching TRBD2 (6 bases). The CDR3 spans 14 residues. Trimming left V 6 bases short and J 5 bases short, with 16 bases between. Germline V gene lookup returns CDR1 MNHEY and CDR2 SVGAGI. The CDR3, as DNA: TGTGCCAGCAGACCACCGGGAGACCCGGAGACCCAGTACTTC. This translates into CASRPPGDPETQYF.

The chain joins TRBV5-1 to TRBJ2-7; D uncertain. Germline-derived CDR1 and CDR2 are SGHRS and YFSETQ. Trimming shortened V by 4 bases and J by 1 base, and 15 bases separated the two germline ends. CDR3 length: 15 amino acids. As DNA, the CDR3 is TGCGCCAGCAGCCCGGACCCGGACCCATCCTACGAGCAGTACTTC. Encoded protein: CASSPDPDPSYEQYF.

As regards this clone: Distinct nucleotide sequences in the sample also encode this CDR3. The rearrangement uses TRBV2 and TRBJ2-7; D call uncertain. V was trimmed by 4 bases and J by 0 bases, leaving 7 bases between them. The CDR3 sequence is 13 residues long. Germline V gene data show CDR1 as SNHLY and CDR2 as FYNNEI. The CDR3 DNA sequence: TGTGCCAGCAGTGCAGAAGTCTCCTACGAGCAGTACTTC. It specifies CASSAEVSYEQYF.

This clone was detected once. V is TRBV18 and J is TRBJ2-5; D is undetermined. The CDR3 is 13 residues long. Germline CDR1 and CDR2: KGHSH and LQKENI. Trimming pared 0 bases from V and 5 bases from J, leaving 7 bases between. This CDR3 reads CASSPPDGETQYF. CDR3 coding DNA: TGTGCCAGCTCACCACCTGACGGGGAGACCCAGTACTTC.

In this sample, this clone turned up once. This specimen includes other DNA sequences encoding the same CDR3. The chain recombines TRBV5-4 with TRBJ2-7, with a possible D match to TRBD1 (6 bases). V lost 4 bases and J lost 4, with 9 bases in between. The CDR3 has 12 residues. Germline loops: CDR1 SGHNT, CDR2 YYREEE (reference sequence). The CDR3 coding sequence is TGTGCCAGCAGCCAACAGGGATACGAGCAGTACTTC. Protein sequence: CASSQQGYEQYF.

The CDR3 DNA sequence: TGTGCCAGCAGCCATTCTGGGACAGCACTTTATGGCTACACCTTC. Translation: CASSHSGTALYGYTF. The chain is built from TRBV4-2 and TRBJ1-2; 7 bases are a match to TRBD1. The CDR3 contains 15 residues. With 3 bases clipped from V and 5 bases from J, the junction kept 9 bases outside the gene matches. Germline lookup yields CDR1 LGHNA and CDR2 YNFKEQ.

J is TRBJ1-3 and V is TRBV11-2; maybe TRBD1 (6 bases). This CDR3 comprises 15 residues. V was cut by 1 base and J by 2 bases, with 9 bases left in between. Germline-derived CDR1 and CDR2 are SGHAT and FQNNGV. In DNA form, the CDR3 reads TGTGCCAGCAGCTTAGGGACAGAACCTGGAAACACCATATATTTT. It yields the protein CASSLGTEPGNTIYF.

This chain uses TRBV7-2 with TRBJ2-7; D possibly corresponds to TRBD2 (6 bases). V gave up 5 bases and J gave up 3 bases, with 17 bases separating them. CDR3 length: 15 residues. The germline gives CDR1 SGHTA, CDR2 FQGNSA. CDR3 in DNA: TGTGCCAGCAGCCTCACCGGGAGCCCGGGCTACGAGCAGTACTTC. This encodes CASSLTGSPGYEQYF.

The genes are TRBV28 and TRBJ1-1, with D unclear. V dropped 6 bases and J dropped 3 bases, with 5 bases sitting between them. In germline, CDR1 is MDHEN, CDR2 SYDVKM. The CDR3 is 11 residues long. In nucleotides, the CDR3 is TGTGCCAGCAGAGGGTACACTGAAGCTTTCTTT. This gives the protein CASRGYTEAFF.

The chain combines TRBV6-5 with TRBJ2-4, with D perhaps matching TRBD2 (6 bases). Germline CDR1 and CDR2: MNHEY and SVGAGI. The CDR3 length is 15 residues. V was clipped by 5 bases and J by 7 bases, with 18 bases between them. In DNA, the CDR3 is TGTGCCAGCAGTCGACTGGGGGGAAATAACAACATTCAGTACTTC. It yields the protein CASSRLGGNNNIQYF.

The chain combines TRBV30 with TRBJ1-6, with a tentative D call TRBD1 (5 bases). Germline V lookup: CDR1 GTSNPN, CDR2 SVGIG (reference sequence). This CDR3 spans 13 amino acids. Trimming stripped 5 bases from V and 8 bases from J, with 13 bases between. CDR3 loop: CAWGGESHSPLHF. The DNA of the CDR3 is TGTGCCTGGGGGGGGGAGTCCCATTCACCCCTCCACTTT.

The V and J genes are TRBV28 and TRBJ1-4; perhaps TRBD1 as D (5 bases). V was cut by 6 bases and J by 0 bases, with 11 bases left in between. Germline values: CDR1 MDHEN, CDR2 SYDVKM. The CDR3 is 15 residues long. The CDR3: CASRGRIPTNEKLFF. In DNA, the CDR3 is TGTGCCAGCAGGGGACGGATACCAACTAATGAAAAACTGTTTTTT.